This T cell receptor beta chain was sequenced in a study of cytotoxic CD8 clonotypes in ibrutinib-treated CLL. Looking at the study overall: Specimens for response were gathered following a median roughly twelve months of therapy, spanning 6 to 36. On average, over 80,000 productive rearrangements and just over 250,000 productive templates per sample. Findings and caveats of the study: Higher circulating CD8+ T-cell counts strongly accompanied higher baseline clonality, above age-matched healthy donors.

Trimming took off 3 bases at V and 0 bases at J, with 9 bases between the two ends. Looked up from germline, CDR1 is MNHEY and CDR2 is SMNVEV (reference sequence). The CDR3 runs to 15 residues. Worth noting for this clone: What it binds is unknown.

Data came from immunoSEQ multiplex PCR; TCRdb stores just in-frame clones and leaves some out. The sample consists of 160,000 or so clones, 81% of them appearing once. The rearrangement links TRBV27 to TRBJ1-5; D unclear. The TCR was taken from a human donor with chronic lymphocytic leukemia. Sequenced material: PBMCs, taken after 12 months of ibrutinib treatment. CDR3 nucleotides: TGTGCCAGCAGTTTGACATATTCTAGCAATCAGCCCCAGCATTTT. This codes for CASSLTYSSNQPQHF.